The following is a TCR beta chain sequence with its context. Its antigen remains unidentified. The sample is drawn from a study of graft-versus-host responses after intestinal transplantation. Across the study: Anti-thymocyte globulin induction, then tacrolimus and steroids for around 3 years, went to all recipients.

General study findings and limits: Early declines in HvG clones that occurred post-transplant were associated with peak circulating GvH clone levels. Allografts of one patient group, those with graft-donor T cell macrochimerism, had high graft-versus-host to host-versus-graft clonal ratios.

Some clones are missing from TCRdb's copy, which holds only in-frame ones; the method was immunoSEQ multiplex PCR. This table has about 93,000 clones, 80% to 85% appearing once. The clonotype comes from a human donor who received an intestinal transplant. The source was unstimulated CD4+ T cells sorted from spleen or lymph node cells, collected before intestinal transplant.

The CDR3 loop is CASSAKIASGAKETQYF. Here the CDR3 DNA reads TGTGCCAGCAGCGCGAAAATAGCTAGCGGTGCTAAAGAGACCCAGTACTTC. The V call is TRBV9, the J call TRBJ2-5; 7 bases map to TRBD2. The V segment lost 3 bases and the J segment 3 bases; nucleotides outside the gene matches: 14. Germline V gives CDR1 SGDLS, CDR2 YYNGEE. CDR3 size: 17 residues.